This record covers a single T cell receptor beta chain. This specimen belongs to a study of blood T cell repertoires in COVID-19. The method was immunoSEQ multiplex PCR; TCRdb's version includes in-frame clones alone and lacks a portion of them. Of roughly 71,000 clones detected, 84% appear once; the ten largest clones hold around 9.5%. V lost 4 bases and J lost 2; bases outside the gene matches: 0. The CDR3 sequence is 13 residues long. From germline, CDR1 is ENHRY and CDR2 SYGVKD. The TCR originated in a man aged 50 to 60 with active COVID-19. The chain has TRBV10-3 and TRBJ1-1; TRBD1 aligns across 8 bases. The sample was peripheral blood. The chain's CDR3 is CAISAGGNTEAFF. CDR3 nucleotides: TGTGCCATCAGTGCAGGGGGCAACACTGAAGCTTTCTTT.